This section outlines one T cell receptor (beta chain) sequence together with its context. Other DNA sequences within the sample encode an identical CDR3. This record comes from a study of shared clonotypes between healthy human individuals. Trimming cost V 2 bases and J 0 bases, with 2 bases left between them. Germline loops: CDR1 DFQATT, CDR2 SNEGSKA (reference sequence). The CDR3 consists of 11 residues. The assay was run at deep level. Clones were read by immunoSEQ multiplex PCR, and TCRdb kept only the in-frame ones, dropping some. The sample yields under 2.5 million clones, roughly 90% seen once.

The sequencing sample was made of naive CD4+ T cells from PBMCs. Subset noted: CD45RA+ positively selected. The sequence came from a man aged 18 to 29 in good health. Some clones in this sample may be carry-over from other donors' samples. The chain has TRBV20-1 and TRBJ2-7; D unclear. The CDR3 nucleotides read TGCAGTGCTAGAATCTCCTACGAGCAGTACTTC. It codes for CSARISYEQYF.